This T cell receptor (beta chain) stems from a study of T cell responses to AZD1222 COVID-19 vaccine. TCRdb's table, derived via immunoSEQ multiplex PCR, lists solely in-frame clones and lacks some. The sample holds about 73,000 clones, 89% seen once. Second doses that came at about 4 or about 12 weeks were put together. The V and J ends lost 5 bases and 5 bases respectively, with 10 bases between them. The CDR3 length is 12 residues. Germline V gene sequence: CDR1 MNHEY, CDR2 SVGAGI. The source is an adult who received the AZD1222 COVID-19 vaccine. V gene TRBV6-5 combines with J gene TRBJ2-7; possible D gene TRBD1, 6 bases. The input for sequencing was peripheral blood, taken 28 days after the second AZD1222 dose. The DNA of the CDR3 is TGTGCCAGCAGTCAGGGGAGACACGAGCAGTACTTC. This gives the protein CASSQGRHEQYF.